The clone carrying this T cell receptor beta chain is a singleton in its sample. Sequenced by immunoSEQ multiplex PCR; TCRdb stores in-frame clones only, minus some. The sample has under 300,000 clones, roughly four fifths seen once. This specimen comes from a study of blood T cell repertoires in COVID-19. Study background: Material from acute and convalescent COVID-19 was sourced from the United States, Italy and Spain.

Germline CDR1 SGHNT, CDR2 YYREEE (reference sequence). Losses at the gene ends were 9 bases for V and 0 bases for J; bases not matched to a gene: 12. This CDR3 comprises 18 residues. The genes are TRBV5-4 and TRBJ2-3; 14 bases map to TRBD2. The TCR was taken from a woman at least 80 years old with acute or convalescent COVID-19. The sequenced material came from peripheral blood. Here the CDR3 reads CATKLPGLAGDSTDTQYF. The CDR3 bases are TGTGCCACCAAACTTCCGGGACTAGCGGGGGATAGCACAGATACGCAGTATTTT.